The 31 T cell receptor beta chains presented below share a single source sample, sequenced in a study of cytomegalovirus exposure and HLA in healthy donors. PCR used 60 Vbeta primers and 13 Jbeta primers. Profiled with immunoSEQ multiplex PCR; TCRdb holds only in-frame clones, not every one. Among some 120,000 clones listed, 80% were seen once. Material: PBMCs. All receptors derive from a man aged 30-40 years in good health and CMV-seronegative.

This chain links TRBV5-1 with TRBJ2-7; TRBD2 agrees at 9 bases. V lost 1 base, J lost 0 bases, and 5 bases stayed unmatched. The CDR3 loop spans 16 amino acids. The V gene's germline CDR1 is SGHRS and CDR2 YFSETQ. CDR3 residues: CASSLQSGRSSYEQYF. The DNA for the CDR3 is TGCGCCAGCAGCTTGCAGAGCGGGAGGAGCTCCTACGAGCAGTACTTC.

The chain links TRBV30 to TRBJ1-4, with D possibly matching TRBD1 (6 bases). This CDR3 is built from 20 residues. From germline, CDR1 is GTSNPN and CDR2 SVGIG (reference sequence). The V end lost 0 bases, the J end lost 1 base, and 24 bases lay between the germline ends. Here the CDR3 reads CAWSVLGSQGRYLTNEKLFF. The CDR3 bases are TGTGCCTGGAGTGTACTAGGATCGCAGGGGCGATACCTAACTAATGAAAAACTGTTTTTT.

The rearrangement links TRBV5-1 to TRBJ2-1; 11 positions match TRBD2. The CDR3 consists of 14 residues. Trimming cost V 5 bases and J 7 bases; bases outside gene matches: 5. The germline gives CDR1 SGHRS, CDR2 YFSETQ. The CDR3 DNA reads TGCGCCAGCAGAGGGACTAGCGGCATAAATGAGCAGTTCTTC. Its protein is CASRGTSGINEQFF.

The chain links TRBV10-1 to TRBJ2-4; tentative D call: TRBD1 (6 bases). Trimming took off 4 bases at V and 4 bases at J, with 8 bases between the two ends. The CDR3 contains 13 residues. Germline V gene sequence: CDR1 WNHNN, CDR2 SYGVQD (reference sequence). CDR3 coding DNA: TGCGCCAGCAGTGTCGGACAGAAAAACATTCAGTACTTC. Translating it yields CASSVGQKNIQYF.

This clone was recorded only once. The chain recombines TRBV2 with TRBJ1-5; 10 bases match TRBD1. This CDR3 is built from 15 residues. Germline V lookup: CDR1 SNHLY, CDR2 FYNNEI. V lost 7 bases, J lost 4 bases, and 7 bases stayed unmatched. The CDR3 DNA follows: TGTGCCAGCAAAGGGACAGGGGATCAGAATCAGCCCCAGCATTTT. It specifies CASKGTGDQNQPQHF.

V is TRBV27 and J is TRBJ2-7; weak D call: TRBD1 (5 bases). The germline V gene encodes CDR1 MNHEY and CDR2 SMNVEV (reference sequence). Trimming pared 7 bases from V and 0 bases from J, leaving 10 bases between. The CDR3 is made up of 13 amino acids. In nucleotides, the CDR3 is TGTGCCAGCATCTCGACAGACTCCTACGAGCAGTACTTC. It codes for CASISTDSYEQYF.

For this clone: At one end, the junction sequence differs from germline, possibly due to a read error. The chain combines TRBV5-6 with TRBJ1-2; a possible D gene is TRBD1 (6 bases). Per germline, CDR1 SGHDT and CDR2 YYEEEE. CDR3 length: 16 amino acids. The CDR3 bases are TGTGCCAGCAGCCAACCATATGGGGGGGGCGAGTATGGCTACCCCTTC. Translating gives CASSQPYGGGEYGYPF.

V usage is TRBV19 and J usage is TRBJ1-4; tentative D call: TRBD1 (6 bases). Germline V lookup: CDR1 LNHDA, CDR2 SQIVND (reference sequence). This CDR3 spans 15 amino acids. V shed 2 bases and J shed 3 bases, with 10 bases lying between them. In DNA, the CDR3 is TGTGCCAGTAGTATACGGACAGCTCCTAATGAAAAACTGTTTTTT. It codes for CASSIRTAPNEKLFF.

The chain is built from TRBV5-4 and TRBJ1-4, with 8 bases that match TRBD1. Germline V CDR1 and CDR2: SGHNT, YYREEE (reference sequence). With V trimmed by 4 bases and J by 5 bases, 7 bases remained unmatched. The CDR3 length is 15 residues. The CDR3 DNA is TGTGCCAGCAGCGGAAACAGGGGGGGAAATGAAAAACTGTTTTTT. Translation gives CASSGNRGGNEKLFF. The entire variable domain, with the rest obtained from reference TRBV5-4 and TRBJ1-4, is as follows: ETGVTQSPTHLIKTRGQQVTLRCSSQSGHNTVSWYQQALGQGPQFIFQYYREEENGRGNFPPRFSGLQFPNYSSELNVNALELDDSALYLCASSGNRGGNEKLFFGSGTQLSVL.

The sample holds a few counts of this clone. This chain connects TRBV4-1 to TRBJ1-3; D is unresolved. Germline V gene data show CDR1 as MGHRA and CDR2 as YSYEKL. V lost 0 bases and J 0 bases, leaving 9 bases between the germline ends. The CDR3 has 16 amino acids. In DNA, the CDR3 is TGCGCCAGCAGCCAAGACCCAGCGGGCTCTGGAAACACCATATATTTT. Amino acids: CASSQDPAGSGNTIYF.

This chain joins TRBV4-3 and TRBJ2-1; 14 nucleotides match TRBD2. Germline values: CDR1 LGHNA, CDR2 YSLEER. The CDR3 has 18 amino acids. With V trimmed by 1 base and J by 5 bases, 7 bases remained unmatched. The CDR3 is CASSQGLAGGGFDNEQFF. CDR3 sequence (DNA): TGCGCCAGCAGCCAAGGACTAGCGGGAGGGGGCTTCGACAATGAGCAGTTCTTC.

The chain carries TRBV7-2 and TRBJ2-1, with 8 nucleotides matching TRBD1. V trimming: 3 bases; J trimming: 7 bases; junction bases outside the gene matches: 8. The CDR3 is made up of 15 amino acids. Germline V gene data show CDR1 as SGHTA and CDR2 as FQGNSA. As DNA, the CDR3 is TGTGCCAGCAGCTTCTTGACAGGGGTGGGGAATGAGCAGTTCTTC. Translation gives CASSFLTGVGNEQFF.

Note on this clone: Germline is not matched at one junction end, which may reflect a read error. The chain uses TRBV7-8 and TRBJ1-5; unclear D gene. This CDR3 has 17 amino acids. The germline gives CDR1 SGHVS, CDR2 FQNEAQ. CDR3 coding DNA: TGTGCCAGCAGCTTAGCGCAGGTCGGGGTTCGGAATCAGCCCCAGAATTTT. Its protein product is CASSLAQVGVRNQPQNF.

This clone was observed a handful of times. In the same sample, other DNA sequences code for this CDR3. The chain carries TRBV9 and TRBJ2-3, with TRBD2 matching over 8 bases. The V and J ends lost 3 bases and 0 bases, in that order; junction bases with no gene match: 0. CDR1 is SGDLS, CDR2 YYNGEE, per germline. The length of the CDR3 is 14 residues. The CDR3 region is CASSASGSTDTQYF. Here the CDR3 DNA reads TGTGCCAGCAGCGCTAGCGGGAGCACAGATACGCAGTATTTT.

The V and J genes are TRBV15 and TRBJ1-2, with 10 nucleotides matching TRBD1. Germline V gene lookup returns CDR1 LNHNV and CDR2 YYDKDF (reference sequence). The CDR3 is made up of 15 amino acids. V was clipped by 6 bases and J by 5 bases; unmatched bases: 9. CDR3 residues: CATRSGTGEDYGYTF. CDR3 coding DNA: TGTGCCACCAGAAGTGGGACAGGGGAGGATTATGGCTACACCTTC. Combining the CDR3 with reference TRBV15 and TRBJ1-2 gives the whole variable domain DAMVIQNPRYQVTQFGKPVTLSCSQTLNHNVMYWYQQKSSQAPKLLFHYYDKDFNNEADTPDNFQSRRPNTSFCFLDIRSPGLGDTAMYLCATRSGTGEDYGYTFGSGTRLTVV.

The rearrangement joins TRBV13 to TRBJ2-7, with 8 bases lining up with TRBD2. The CDR3 is 13 residues long. Germline loops: CDR1 PRHDT, CDR2 FYEKMQ (reference sequence). After removal of 6 bases from V and 3 bases from J, the junction contained 4 bases not matched to a gene. The CDR3 reads CASSRGTSYEQYF. CDR3 sequence (DNA): TGTGCCAGCAGTCGGGGGACTAGCTACGAGCAGTACTTC.

The chain couples TRBV7-9 to TRBJ2-1; 7 bases match TRBD2. The CDR3 totals 19 residues. V lost 4 bases to trimming and J lost 4 bases; unmatched junction nucleotides: 19. Germline CDR1 reads SEHNR; CDR2 reads FQNEAQ (reference sequence). CDR3 sequence (DNA): TGTGCCAGCAGCTCGGGGTACTCTAGCGGCAGTTCAAAATACAATGAGCAGTTCTTC. Its protein is CASSSGYSSGSSKYNEQFF.

The rearrangement joins TRBV19 to TRBJ2-7, with D possibly matching TRBD2 (6 bases). Deletions cut 1 base from V and 0 bases from J, with 16 bases between. Germline V gene sequence: CDR1 LNHDA, CDR2 SQIVND (reference sequence). The CDR3 is 17 residues long. CDR3 loop: CASSIGSRGTISYEQYF. DNA for the CDR3: TGTGCCAGTAGTATAGGTAGTCGGGGGACCATCTCCTACGAGCAGTACTTC.

This chain uses TRBV5-1 with TRBJ2-7; tentatively, D is TRBD1 (5 bases). Trimming removed 6 bases at V and 4 bases at J, with 8 bases between. Germline CDR1 is SGHRS and CDR2 is YFSETQ. There are 11 residues in the CDR3. CDR3 coding DNA: TGCGCCAGCACCCAGGGTTACGAGCAGTACTTC. This codes for CASTQGYEQYF.

The rearrangement uses TRBV25-1 and TRBJ1-5; D is ambiguous. The V gene's germline CDR1 is MGHDK and CDR2 SYGVNS. The CDR3 loop spans 16 amino acids. The V end lost 7 bases, the J end lost 0 bases, and 16 bases lay between the germline ends. This CDR3 is CASKEGRFLSNQPQHF. The CDR3 nucleotides are TGTGCCAGCAAGGAGGGAAGATTCCTTAGCAATCAGCCCCAGCATTTT.

The chain joins TRBV15 to TRBJ2-7; TRBD1 aligns across 7 bases. Trimming took 0 bases from V and 2 from J; bases not matched to a gene: 10. Germline V lookup: CDR1 LNHNV, CDR2 YYDKDF (reference sequence). The CDR3 length is 17 residues. CDR3 protein: CATSREDRRQMTYEQYF. The CDR3 DNA reads TGTGCCACCAGCAGAGAGGACAGGAGGCAGATGACCTACGAGCAGTACTTC.

The chain has TRBV2 and TRBJ1-5; 10 bases are a match to TRBD1. V trimming: 5 bases; J trimming: 7 bases; junction bases outside the gene matches: 17. There are 18 residues in the CDR3. Germline V gene lookup returns CDR1 SNHLY and CDR2 FYNNEI. The CDR3 coding sequence is TGTGCCAGCAGTCACAAGCTCGACAGGGGGCTTAGCATACAGCCCCAGCATTTT. Amino acid sequence: CASSHKLDRGLSIQPQHF.

This chain links TRBV7-6 with TRBJ1-2; 9 bases align to TRBD1. CDR3 length equals 15 residues. Germline values: CDR1 SGHVS, CDR2 FNYEAQ. V lost 5 bases to trimming and J lost 7 bases; unmatched junction nucleotides: 11. CDR3: CASSPSTGGVCGYTF. The CDR3 DNA sequence: TGTGCCAGCAGCCCTTCGACAGGGGGGGTGTGTGGCTACACCTTC.

This clone was seen a handful of times. The V call is TRBV7-9, the J call TRBJ2-7; D gene unclear. Trimming took 2 bases from V and 7 from J, leaving 15 bases between them. CDR3 length: 14 amino acids. Germline V CDR1 and CDR2: SEHNR, FQNEAQ (reference sequence). The CDR3 bases are TGTGCCAGCAGCTTACGCCTCTCGTCTAGGGAGCAGTACTTC. The encoded protein is CASSLRLSSREQYF.

This chain's CDR3 is CASSHSGDTHNEQFF. In DNA form, the CDR3 reads TGTGCCAGCAGCCATTCAGGGGATACCCACAATGAGCAGTTCTTC. This chain joins TRBV7-9 and TRBJ2-1; D might be TRBD1 (6 bases). The ends were cut back, 5 bases at V and 5 bases at J, with 16 bases in the middle. CDR1 is SEHNR, CDR2 FQNEAQ, per germline (reference sequence). The CDR3 is 15 residues long.

This clone was seen a few times. The CDR3 spells CASSSRGETYEQYF. The CDR3 DNA is TGTGCCAGCAGCTCTAGGGGCGAAACCTACGAGCAGTACTTC. The chain employs TRBV7-6 and TRBJ2-7, with TRBD1 as a possible D gene (5 bases). Per the germline V gene, CDR1 is SGHVS and CDR2 is FNYEAQ. CDR3 size: 14 residues. The V end was cut by 4 bases, the J end by 2 bases, with 12 bases between.

The chain combines TRBV7-2 with TRBJ1-1; TRBD1 aligns across 8 bases. The V and J ends lost 1 base and 0 bases, in that order; junction bases with no gene match: 7. CDR1 is SGHTA and CDR2 is FQGNSA in the germline V gene. The CDR3 runs to 17 residues. The CDR3 region has the DNA TGTGCCAGCAGCTTAGAAGGGACAGGCCTTCTGAACACTGAAGCTTTCTTT. This encodes CASSLEGTGLLNTEAFF.

By share of the sample, this clone is medium-sized (0.01 to 0.1%). This chain joins TRBV10-2 and TRBJ2-7; no definite D call. Germline V gene sequence: CDR1 WSHSY, CDR2 SAAADI. The CDR3 is 14 residues long. V was shortened by 0 bases and J by 5 bases, with 11 bases between the two germline ends. The CDR3 bases are TGCGCCAGCAGTGAGTCTGCACCAAGCGACGAGCAGTACTTC. It encodes CASSESAPSDEQYF.

The rearrangement joins TRBV30 to TRBJ1-1, with a tentative D call TRBD1 (5 bases). CDR1 and CDR2 (germline): GTSNPN, SVGIG (reference sequence). Trimming removed 2 bases at V and 11 bases at J, with 18 bases between. CDR3 length: 13 residues. The CDR3 reads CAWSRGGARDAFF. The CDR3 nucleotides are TGTGCCTGGAGTCGGGGAGGGGCTCGCGACGCTTTCTTT.

The chain employs TRBV6-6 and TRBJ1-4; 9 bases are a match to TRBD1. V lost 5 bases to trimming and J lost 4 bases; unmatched junction nucleotides: 2. The CDR3 is 14 amino acids. CDR1 and CDR2 (germline): MNHNY, SVGAGI (reference sequence). The CDR3 region is CASSRDRVNEKLFF. The CDR3, as DNA: TGTGCCAGCAGTCGGGACAGGGTTAATGAAAAACTGTTTTTT.

This clone was seen only once. The genes are TRBV27 and TRBJ2-5; D uncertain. This CDR3 comprises 17 residues. V gave up 2 bases and J gave up 5 bases, with 21 bases separating them. CDR1 is MNHEY, CDR2 SMNVEV, per germline (reference sequence). The CDR3 DNA is TGTGCCAGCAGTTTAGGTACGGGTTTGGATGCGAGGGAGACCCAGTACTTC. Translated, it gives CASSLGTGLDARETQYF.